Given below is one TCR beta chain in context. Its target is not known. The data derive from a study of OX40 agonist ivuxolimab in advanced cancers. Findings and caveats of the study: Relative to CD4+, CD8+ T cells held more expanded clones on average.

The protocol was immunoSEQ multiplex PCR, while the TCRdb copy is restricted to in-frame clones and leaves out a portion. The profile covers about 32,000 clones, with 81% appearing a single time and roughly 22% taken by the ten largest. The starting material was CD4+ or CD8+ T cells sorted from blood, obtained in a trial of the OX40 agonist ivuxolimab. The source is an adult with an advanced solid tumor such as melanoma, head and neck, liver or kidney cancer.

The CDR3 nucleotides are TGTGCCAGCAGCGTAATAACAGGGGGCGCCCGATTGTCCAATGAGCAGTTCTTC. This sequence encodes CASSVITGGARLSNEQFF. The rearrangement links TRBV5-6 to TRBJ2-1; 9 nucleotides match TRBD1. This CDR3 has 18 residues. The J segment lost 6 bases and the V segment lost 4 bases, leaving 17 bases of the junction unmatched. Germline V lookup: CDR1 SGHDT, CDR2 YYEEEE.